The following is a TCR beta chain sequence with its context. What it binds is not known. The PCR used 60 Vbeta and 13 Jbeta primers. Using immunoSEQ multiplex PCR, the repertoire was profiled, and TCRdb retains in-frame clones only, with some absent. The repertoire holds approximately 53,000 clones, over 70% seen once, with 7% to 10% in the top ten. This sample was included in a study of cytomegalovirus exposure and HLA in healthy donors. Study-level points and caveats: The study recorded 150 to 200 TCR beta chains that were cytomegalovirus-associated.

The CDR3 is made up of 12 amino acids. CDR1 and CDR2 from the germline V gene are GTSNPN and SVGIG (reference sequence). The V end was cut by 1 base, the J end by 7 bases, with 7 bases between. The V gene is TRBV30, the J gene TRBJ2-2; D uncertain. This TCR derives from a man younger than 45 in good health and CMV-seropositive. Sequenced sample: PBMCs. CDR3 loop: CAWSAISGELFF. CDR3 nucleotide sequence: TGTGCCTGGAGTGCAATTAGCGGGGAGCTGTTTTTT. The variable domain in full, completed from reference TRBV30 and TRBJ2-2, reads SQTIHQWPATLVQPVGSPLSLECTVEGTSNPNLYWYRQAAGRGLQLLFYSVGIGQISSEVPQNLSASRPQDRQFILSSKKLLLSDSGFYLCAWSAISGELFFGEGSRLTVL.